This is a list of T cell receptor beta chains from one sample in a study of cytomegalovirus exposure and HLA in healthy donors. Profiled with immunoSEQ multiplex PCR; TCRdb holds only in-frame clones, not every one. The sample yields over 150,000 clones, approximately 62% seen once. The specimen sequenced was PBMCs. The receptor set was obtained from a man aged 50 to 59 in good health and CMV-seronegative. CDR3s include the opening cysteine and the closing phenylalanine or tryptophan. D genes are given only for firm matches. Size is stated for part of the rows, as once, few or many counts, or as a class when the clone is expanded.

CDR3 DNA: TGCAGCGTTGACAGCTCTGGGGCCAACGTCCTGACTTTC; CDR3 protein: CSVDSSGANVLTF; clone size: once; D gene: NA; V gene: TRBV29-1; J gene: TRBJ2-6
CDR3 DNA: TGCGCCAGCAGTCCGGAGGACAGGGCGGCTGAAGCTTTCTTT; CDR3 protein: CASSPEDRAAEAFF; clone size: NA; D gene: TRBD1; V gene: TRBV4-1; J gene: TRBJ1-1
CDR3 DNA: TGTGCCAGCAGTTCGAACGTACTACACCTAGGGGGAATACAAGAGACCCAGTACTTC; CDR3 protein: CASSSNVLHLGGIQETQYF; clone size: NA; D gene: NA; V gene: TRBV27; J gene: TRBJ2-5
CDR3 DNA: TGCCAACCGGGACACCAGAACACCGGGGAGCTGTTTTTT; CDR3 protein: CQPGHQNTGELFF; clone size: NA; D gene: NA; V gene: TRBV19; J gene: TRBJ2-2
CDR3 DNA: TGTGCCAGCAGCGCCGGACAGGGCGTAGCTTTCTTT; CDR3 protein: CASSAGQGVAFF; clone size: NA; D gene: TRBD1; V gene: TRBV5-4; J gene: TRBJ1-1
CDR3 DNA: TGTGCCAGCAGCTTAGGGGCCAGCTATGGCTACACCTTC; CDR3 protein: CASSLGASYGYTF; clone size: NA; D gene: NA; V gene: TRBV11-2; J gene: TRBJ1-2
CDR3 DNA: TGTGCCAGTAGTACACAGACGGATAACTATGGCTACACCTTC; CDR3 protein: CASSTQTDNYGYTF; clone size: NA; D gene: NA; V gene: TRBV19; J gene: TRBJ1-2
CDR3 DNA: TGTGCCAGCAGCCAAGAAGGGCAGGGGGCGGAAGCTTTCTTT; CDR3 protein: CASSQEGQGAEAFF; clone size: NA; D gene: TRBD1; V gene: TRBV4-2; J gene: TRBJ1-1
CDR3 DNA: TGTGCCAGCAGCCCCCTTTTGGGGCAGTCTAACTATGGCTACACCTTC; CDR3 protein: CASSPLLGQSNYGYTF; clone size: NA; D gene: NA; V gene: TRBV7-9; J gene: TRBJ1-2
CDR3 DNA: TGTGCCAGCAGCCCCCAAGACCGGATACGGGACAGGGGGCCCTATGGCTACACCTTC; CDR3 protein: CASSPQDRIRDRGPYGYTF; clone size: NA; D gene: TRBD1; V gene: TRBV9; J gene: TRBJ1-2
CDR3 DNA: TGTGCCAGCAGCCCTAGGGACAGGACTTATGGCTACACCTTC; CDR3 protein: CASSPRDRTYGYTF; clone size: few; D gene: TRBD1; V gene: TRBV5-6; J gene: TRBJ1-2
CDR3 DNA: TGTGCCAGCAGTGAATGGGGTCCCGGGAACTCCTACGAGCAGTACTTC; CDR3 protein: CASSEWGPGNSYEQYF; clone size: NA; D gene: NA; V gene: TRBV25-1; J gene: TRBJ2-7
CDR3 DNA: TGCGCCAGCAGCCGACAGGACTCCTACGAGCAGTACTTC; CDR3 protein: CASSRQDSYEQYF; clone size: NA; D gene: NA; V gene: TRBV4-1; J gene: TRBJ2-7
CDR3 DNA: TGCGCCAGCAGCCAACTAGGACAGGGTAACAATCAGCCCCAGCATTTT; CDR3 protein: CASSQLGQGNNQPQHF; clone size: NA; D gene: TRBD1; V gene: TRBV4-1; J gene: TRBJ1-5
CDR3 DNA: TGTGCCAGTAAGGCTGGACTGCTCAATCAGCCCCAGCATTTT; CDR3 protein: CASKAGLLNQPQHF; clone size: NA; D gene: NA; V gene: TRBV19; J gene: TRBJ1-5
CDR3 DNA: TGTGCCAGCAGTTTAGCGGGACTAGCGGGAGGGGGCACCGGGGAGCTGTTTTTT; CDR3 protein: CASSLAGLAGGGTGELFF; clone size: NA; D gene: TRBD2; V gene: TRBV27; J gene: TRBJ2-2
CDR3 DNA: TGCGCCAGCAGCTTGCAGGGTAGGGACAAAGAGACCCAGTACTTC; CDR3 protein: CASSLQGRDKETQYF; clone size: NA; D gene: NA; V gene: TRBV5-1; J gene: TRBJ2-5
CDR3 DNA: TGTGCCAGCAAGCGGGACATCGAAGAAGCTTTCTTT; CDR3 protein: CASKRDIEEAFF; clone size: NA; D gene: NA; V gene: TRBV6-1; J gene: TRBJ1-1
CDR3 DNA: TGTGCCAGCAGCTTAGCAATAGCGGGGGGGCGGGATACGCAGTATTTT; CDR3 protein: CASSLAIAGGRDTQYF; clone size: NA; D gene: TRBD2; V gene: TRBV7-2; J gene: TRBJ2-3
CDR3 DNA: TGTGCCAGCAGCTTAGATTGGTTCATCCCGTCTCCGGGTCACTATGGCTACACCTTC; CDR3 protein: CASSLDWFIPSPGHYGYTF; clone size: NA; D gene: NA; V gene: TRBV11-3; J gene: TRBJ1-2
CDR3 DNA: TGTGCCAGCAGTTTCCCCGGGAGGGGGCTAGGCTATGGCTACACCTTC; CDR3 protein: CASSFPGRGLGYGYTF; clone size: NA; D gene: TRBD1; V gene: TRBV27; J gene: TRBJ1-2
CDR3 DNA: TGCGCCAGCAGGGGGGGAAGGTCAACTAATGAAAAACTGTTTTTT; CDR3 protein: CASRGGRSTNEKLFF; clone size: NA; D gene: NA; V gene: TRBV5-1; J gene: TRBJ1-4
CDR3 DNA: TGTGCCAGCAGTTACCTCGGACTCAGCACAGATACGCAGTATTTT; CDR3 protein: CASSYLGLSTDTQYF; clone size: NA; D gene: NA; V gene: TRBV6-5; J gene: TRBJ2-3
CDR3 DNA: TGTGCCAGCAGTGAAGCTAGGGACAGGGGCTTT; CDR3 protein: CASSEARDRGF; clone size: NA; D gene: TRBD1; V gene: TRBV6-1; J gene: TRBJ1-6
CDR3 DNA: TGTGCCAGCAGTGGAGTATCCCTCAATCAGCCCCAGCATTTT; CDR3 protein: CASSGVSLNQPQHF; clone size: NA; D gene: NA; V gene: TRBV2; J gene: TRBJ1-5
CDR3 DNA: TGTGCCATCAGCGACGGGGCCTACAATGAGCAGTTCTTC; CDR3 protein: CAISDGAYNEQFF; clone size: NA; D gene: NA; V gene: TRBV10-3; J gene: TRBJ2-1
CDR3 DNA: TGCGCCAGCAGTGAAAGCGGGGGGATAAATGAGCAGTTCTTC; CDR3 protein: CASSESGGINEQFF; clone size: NA; D gene: TRBD2; V gene: TRBV10-1; J gene: TRBJ2-1